This T cell receptor (beta chain) is from a study of shared T cell receptors in the human thymus. Here immunoSEQ multiplex PCR was the method, and the copy in TCRdb shows in-frame clones only, minus some. The table records 600,000 or so clones, approximately 87% of them present only once. The CDR3 length is 13 residues. Germline CDR1 is ENHRY and CDR2 is SYGVKD. The ends were cut back, 5 bases at V and 0 bases at J, with 5 bases in the middle. These records were also assigned to another study, of human thymus T cells. This second report adds: Infants served as donors; they were healthy and Finnish and were having corrective surgery for congenital heart defects. Thymus specimens were resections from corrective heart surgery. Thymic and blood repertoires seemed to favor certain V and J genes. Highly overlapping thymic repertoires among unrelated individuals were reported in related research.

The sequence was obtained from a boy younger than two with a congenital heart defect. Material: thymocytes. The rearrangement links TRBV10-3 to TRBJ1-3; no clear D. The DNA of the CDR3 is TGTGCCATCAGTCAGGACTCTGGAAACACCATATATTTT. Protein sequence: CAISQDSGNTIYF.